Listed here are 11 T cell receptor beta chains from one sample, sequenced in a study of T cells in Graves' hyperthyroidism and ophthalmopathy. Researchers amplified the TCR beta CDR3 regions from RNA transcripts. First-round RT-PCR targeting the TCR CDR3 was performed with the HTBI primer set. Via MiXCR, TCRdb re-called the multiplex PCR reads, giving one row per CDR3 protein. The sample includes fewer than 550,000 distinct CDR3 sequences, roughly 24% of them seen just once. Sequences were obtained from blood. These receptors all stem from a woman aged 25 to 39 with Graves' ophthalmopathy.

This clonotype occurred many times. The chain is built from TRBV7-8 and TRBJ1-5, with 7 bases fitting TRBD1. The CDR3 covers 16 residues. V shed 1 base and J 3 bases; nucleotides not matched to a gene: 6. CDR1 SGHVS and CDR2 FQNEAQ come from the germline V gene. This CDR3 reads CASSLGDRAFNQPQHF. For the CDR3, the DNA is TGTGCCAGCAGCTTAGGAGACAGGGCTTTCAATCAGCCCCAGCATTTT.

This clonotype was observed at least ten times. The chain uses TRBV24-1 and TRBJ1-5, with 8 bases lining up with TRBD1. The CDR3 spans 14 residues. The trim removed 9 bases at V and 1 base at J, leaving 4 bases unmatched. The germline V gene has CDR1 KGHDR and CDR2 SFDVKD. The CDR3 loop is CATGTGLSNQPQHF. The CDR3 DNA sequence: TGTGCCACCGGGACAGGACTCAGCAATCAGCCCCAGCATTTT.

The table lists this clonotype with many counts. The rearrangement links TRBV7-3 to TRBJ1-1, with D perhaps TRBD1 (5 bases). Per germline, CDR1 SGHTA and CDR2 FQGTGA. V lost 4 bases and J lost 3, with 15 bases in between. The CDR3 length is 15 residues. The CDR3 coding sequence is TGTGCCAGCAGCTCTTCCGGGACTCGGTACACTGAAGCTTTCTTT. Its translation: CASSSSGTRYTEAFF.

This clonotype was observed at least ten times. This chain uses TRBV7-8 with TRBJ2-4; TRBD2 agrees at 8 bases. This CDR3 spans 17 amino acids. Trimming at V came to 1 base and at J to 4 bases, leaving 9 bases not matched to a gene. Germline loops: CDR1 SGHVS, CDR2 FQNEAQ. CDR3 residues: CASSLEVGGAVKNIQYF. The CDR3 coding sequence is TGTGCCAGCAGCTTAGAGGTCGGGGGGGCGGTTAAAAACATTCAGTACTTC.

This clonotype came up many times. The chain carries TRBV2 and TRBJ1-3, with D hard to call. Per germline, CDR1 SNHLY and CDR2 FYNNEI. CDR3 length: 15 residues. The germline V and J ends were trimmed by 6 bases and 0 bases, with 12 bases remaining between them. This CDR3 is CASSPTRFSGNTIYF. In DNA, the CDR3 is TGTGCCAGCAGCCCCACTCGGTTCTCTGGAAACACCATATATTTT.

V and J are TRBV27 and TRBJ2-7; D remains unclear. The CDR3 sequence is 15 residues long. V was shortened by 0 bases and J by 0 bases, with 9 bases between the two germline ends. Germline CDR1 MNHEY, CDR2 SMNVEV (reference sequence). In DNA, the CDR3 is TGTGCCAGCAGTTTATCTTCACCGATCTCCTACGAGCAGTACTTC. Protein sequence: CASSLSSPISYEQYF.

This clonotype came up many times. The chain joins TRBV9 to TRBJ1-6, with a tentative D call TRBD1 (5 bases). The germline V and J ends were trimmed by 0 bases and 6 bases, with 10 bases remaining between them. CDR1 is SGDLS, CDR2 YYNGEE, per germline. The CDR3 length is 15 residues. CDR3 residues: CASSVEDISNSPLHF. In nucleotides, the CDR3 is TGTGCCAGCAGCGTAGAGGACATATCTAATTCACCCCTCCACTTT.

This clonotype showed up many times. The chain recombines TRBV28 with TRBJ1-2; tentative D call: TRBD1 (6 bases). This CDR3 is 12 amino acids long. The V end was cut by 4 bases, the J end by 7 bases, with 10 bases between. CDR1 is MDHEN and CDR2 is SYDVKM in the germline V gene. The CDR3 loop is CASSSQGGGYTF. DNA of the CDR3: TGTGCCAGCAGTTCACAGGGTGGTGGCTACACCTTC.

This clonotype was observed a few times. V gene TRBV12-3 or TRBV12-4 combines with J gene TRBJ2-2; D call uncertain. The CDR3 is made up of 12 amino acids. V shed 4 bases and J shed 6 bases, with 6 bases lying between them. As DNA, the CDR3 is TGTGCCAGCAGTTCCCCTCCCGGGGAGCTGTTTTTT. This sequence encodes CASSSPPGELFF.

This clonotype has a count of ten or more. The J gene is TRBJ2-7, the V gene TRBV6-1; 7 bases fit TRBD1. The CDR3 covers 16 residues. The germline CDR1 and CDR2 sequences are MNHNS and SASEGT. V trimming: 6 bases; J trimming: 4 bases; junction bases outside the gene matches: 15. The CDR3 DNA sequence: TGTGCCAGCAGCGGGGACAGAGGCGGGCCATTATACGAGCAGTACTTC. Protein product: CASSGDRGGPLYEQYF.

Here the CDR3 DNA reads TGTGCCAGCAGTGAAGCGATGGGGGGCTATAGCAATCAGCCCCAGCATTTT. Amino acid sequence: CASSEAMGGYSNQPQHF. The chain combines TRBV6-1 with TRBJ1-5; D possibly corresponds to TRBD1 (6 bases). This CDR3 spans 17 amino acids. Trimming removed 0 bases from V and 0 bases from J, with 12 bases in between. CDR1 MNHNS and CDR2 SASEGT come from the germline V gene.